The text below deals with one TCR beta chain. The antigen remains undetermined. Per germline, CDR1 SGHTA and CDR2 FQGNSA. V lost 5 bases and J lost 6; bases outside the gene matches: 9. The CDR3 runs to 15 residues. The entry originates in a study of T cells in Graves' hyperthyroidism and ophthalmopathy. Notes on the study in general: Blood held most thyroid clonotypes expanded above 0.001 frequency.

Authors of the study amplified TCR beta CDR3 regions from RNA transcripts. Primed by the HTBI set, a first-round RT-PCR was run on the TCR CDR3. TCRdb re-derived calls from the multiplex PCR reads in MiXCR, one entry per CDR3 protein. The sample yields 620,000 or so distinct CDR3 sequences, roughly 15% seen once. Clinical symptoms, serum thyroxine, TRAb, thyroid ultrasound and orbital computed tomography established diagnosis. Extraction of PBMCs used roughly 9.6 ml of fresh peripheral blood. Sequences were obtained from blood. This chain connects TRBV7-2 to TRBJ2-2, with 7 nucleotides matching TRBD1. This TCR was sampled from a woman aged 45-59 years with Graves' ophthalmopathy. The DNA of the CDR3 is TGTGCCAGCAGCCTCCATTATGACAGGGCCGGGGAGCTGTTTTTT. Its protein product is CASSLHYDRAGELFF.